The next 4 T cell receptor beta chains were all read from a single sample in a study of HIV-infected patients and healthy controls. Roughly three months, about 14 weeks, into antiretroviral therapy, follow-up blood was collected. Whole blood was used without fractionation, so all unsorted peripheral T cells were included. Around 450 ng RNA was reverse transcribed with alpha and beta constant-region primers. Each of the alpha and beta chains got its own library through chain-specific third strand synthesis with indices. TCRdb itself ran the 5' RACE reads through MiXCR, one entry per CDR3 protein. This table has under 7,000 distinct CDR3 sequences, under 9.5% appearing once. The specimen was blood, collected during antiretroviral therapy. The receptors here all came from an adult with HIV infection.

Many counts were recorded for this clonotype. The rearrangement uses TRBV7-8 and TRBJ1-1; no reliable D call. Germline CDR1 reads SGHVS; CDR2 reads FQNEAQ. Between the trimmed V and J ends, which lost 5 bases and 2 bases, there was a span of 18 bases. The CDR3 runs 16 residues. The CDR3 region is CASSPFEAAVNTEAFF. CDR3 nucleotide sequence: TGTGCCAGCAGCCCGTTCGAGGCAGCAGTTAACACTGAAGCTTTCTTT.

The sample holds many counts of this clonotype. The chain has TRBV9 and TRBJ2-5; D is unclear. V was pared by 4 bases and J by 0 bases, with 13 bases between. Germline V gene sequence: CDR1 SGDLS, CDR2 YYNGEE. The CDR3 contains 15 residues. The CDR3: CASSQSPQYQETQYF. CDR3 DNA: TGTGCCAGCAGCCAGTCCCCACAGTACCAAGAGACCCAGTACTTC.

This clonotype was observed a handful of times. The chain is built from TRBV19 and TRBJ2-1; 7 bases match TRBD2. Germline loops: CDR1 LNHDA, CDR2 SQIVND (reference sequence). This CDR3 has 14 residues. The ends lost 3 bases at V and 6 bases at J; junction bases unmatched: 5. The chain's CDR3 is CASSMGGRVNEQFF. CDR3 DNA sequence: TGTGCCAGTAGTATGGGCGGGAGAGTCAATGAGCAGTTCTTC.

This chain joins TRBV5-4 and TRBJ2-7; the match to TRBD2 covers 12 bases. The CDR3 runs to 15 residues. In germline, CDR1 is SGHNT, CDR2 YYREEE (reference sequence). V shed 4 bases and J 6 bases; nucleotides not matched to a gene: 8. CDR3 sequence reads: CASSLLLAGGPEQYF. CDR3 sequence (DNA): TGTGCCAGCAGCCTACTACTAGCGGGGGGCCCCGAGCAGTACTTC. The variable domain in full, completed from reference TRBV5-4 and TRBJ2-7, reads ETGVTQSPTHLIKTRGQQVTLRCSSQSGHNTVSWYQQALGQGPQFIFQYYREEENGRGNFPPRFSGLQFPNYSSELNVNALELDDSALYLCASSLLLAGGPEQYFGPGTRLTVT.